This TCR beta chain was observed in a study of T-cell reconstitution after alpha-beta-depleted transplantation in children. Study results and limitations: From newly produced T cells came most of the T-cell counts and diversity one year after transplant. For some patients, TCRbeta diversity was high at day 60 because of recipient T cells and thymic progenitors that survived. Several hundred expanded graft clones reportedly gave rise to the alpha-beta T cells present about two months after transplant.

Note on this clonotype: Its antigen is unidentified. A read error may be the cause here, since a much bigger clone is one base away.

Trimming pared 7 bases from V and 8 bases from J, leaving 17 bases between. Germline V gives CDR1 MNHGY, CDR2 SVAAGI. This CDR3 contains 14 residues. Unique molecular identifiers were incorporated when the TCRbeta library was constructed. TCRdb reanalysed the PCR reads using MiXCR and keeps one entry per CDR3 protein. The table shows approximately 170,000 distinct CDR3 sequences, with roughly 10% occurring only once. This receptor was obtained from a boy between 2 and 10 years old with acute myeloid leukemia, due to receive a stem cell transplant. The input for sequencing was PBMCs, taken before TCRalphabeta/CD19-depleted stem cell transplant. The V and J genes are TRBV6-9 and TRBJ1-4; the D gene is possibly TRBD1 (6 bases). The CDR3 loop is CASTLDRRNEKLFF. The CDR3 coding sequence is TGTGCCAGCACTTTAGACAGGCGCAACGAAAAACTGTTTTTT.